A single sample is the source of the 10 T cell receptor beta chains below, sequenced in a study of T cell changes during pregnancy in multiple sclerosis (dated by TCRdb to the late 2010s). Library method: the immunoSEQ multiplex PCR assay. Entries here come from immuneACCESS through TCRdb and include only in-frame sequences with V and J called. Some clones fail to appear in such tables; in the studies checked, an unresolved V gene covers under half of the shortfall, and the cause of the remainder is unknown. The sample profile shows more than 95,000 clones; around 94% of them were found once. In total, the top ten clones hold about 0.93% of the sample. The sequences come from peripheral blood, collected after pregnancy. The origin of the receptors is a female donor with multiple sclerosis, enrolled in a pregnancy study.

This clone was seen a single time. V is TRBV27 and J is TRBJ1-1, with 9 positions matching TRBD1. The CDR3 contains 15 residues. Trimming cost V 2 bases and J 7 bases; bases outside gene matches: 8. Germline-derived CDR1 and CDR2 are MNHEY and SMNVEV (reference sequence). The CDR3 bases are TGTGCCAGCAGTTTACGGGACAGGGTCGGGAATGAAGCTTTCTTT. Amino acids: CASSLRDRVGNEAFF.

CDR3 region: CASSPGAGQKETQYF. The CDR3 coding sequence is TGCGCCAGCAGCCCGGGGGCGGGACAGAAAGAGACCCAGTACTTC. The chain has TRBV5-1 and TRBJ2-5, with D possibly TRBD1 on 7 matching bases. The CDR3 is 15 residues long. The germline CDR1 and CDR2 sequences are SGHRS and YFSETQ. Trimming cost V 4 bases and J 3 bases, with 16 bases left between them.

This chain links TRBV28 with TRBJ2-7; D perhaps matches TRBD1 (6 bases). Per the germline V gene, CDR1 is MDHEN and CDR2 is SYDVKM. Trimming removed 6 bases at V and 4 bases at J, with 13 bases between. CDR3 length: 13 residues. CDR3 DNA sequence: TGTGCCAGCAGGCTGAGGGGGTTATACGAGCAGTACTTC. Translated, it gives CASRLRGLYEQYF.

V usage is TRBV18 and J usage is TRBJ2-7; no clear D. V gave up 3 bases and J gave up 5 bases, with 5 bases separating them. CDR1 is KGHSH, CDR2 LQKENI, per germline. The CDR3 covers 11 residues. CDR3 sequence reads: CASSPQNEQYF. The DNA for the CDR3 is TGTGCCAGCTCACCCCAAAACGAGCAGTACTTC.

The chain is built from TRBV5-5 and TRBJ1-1; possible D gene TRBD1, 5 bases. There are 13 residues in the CDR3. V lost 5 bases to trimming and J lost 2 bases, with 10 bases between them. Germline CDR1 and CDR2: SGHKS and YYEKEE (reference sequence). The CDR3 DNA sequence: TGTGCCAGCAGTACCCAGGGAAACACTGAAGCTTTCTTT. It is translated as CASSTQGNTEAFF.

The chain carries TRBV7-3 and TRBJ2-3; possibly TRBD1 for D (5 bases). This CDR3 region has 14 residues. The V gene lost 1 base and the J gene lost 1 base, with 6 bases spanning the gap. Looked up from germline, CDR1 is SGHTA and CDR2 is FQGTGA. The CDR3 reads CASSLIGGTDTQYF. CDR3 coding DNA: TGTGCCAGCAGCTTAATAGGGGGCACAGATACGCAGTATTTT.

The CDR3, as DNA: TGTGCCAGCAGCTTAGCGGTGGGACAGGGCGGCAATGAAAAACTGTTTTTT. This codes for CASSLAVGQGGNEKLFF. The J gene is TRBJ1-4, the V gene TRBV7-9; TRBD1 matches 9 bases. This CDR3 is built from 17 residues. V was pared by 0 bases and J by 5 bases, with 7 bases of the junction left unmatched. In germline, CDR1 is SEHNR, CDR2 FQNEAQ (reference sequence).

The rearrangement joins TRBV4-3 to TRBJ2-2, with TRBD1 as a possible D gene (6 bases). V lost 0 bases, J lost 3 bases, and 14 bases lay in between. The CDR3 runs 17 residues. Germline-derived CDR1 and CDR2 are LGHNA and YSLEER. This CDR3 reads CASSQDKGRQDTGELFF. In DNA form, the CDR3 reads TGCGCCAGCAGCCAAGATAAAGGTCGACAGGACACCGGGGAGCTGTTTTTT.

The chain is built from TRBV10-3 and TRBJ2-2; D ambiguous. This CDR3 is built from 14 residues. Germline assignment: CDR1 ENHRY and CDR2 SYGVKD. V shed 7 bases and J shed 2 bases, with 11 bases lying between them. The CDR3 sequence: CAIKPAVNTGELFF. The CDR3 DNA follows: TGTGCCATCAAACCTGCGGTTAACACCGGGGAGCTGTTTTTT.

The V gene is TRBV7-3, the J gene TRBJ2-1, with 9 positions matching TRBD2. After removal of 5 bases from V and 6 bases from J, the junction contained 11 bases not matched to a gene. This CDR3 comprises 16 residues. Per the germline V gene, CDR1 is SGHTA and CDR2 is FQGTGA. CDR3 nucleotides: TGTGCCAGCAGCCTAGGGGGGGTAGCGGGAGTCAATGAGCAGTTCTTC. It encodes CASSLGGVAGVNEQFF. Full variable domain (rest looked up from reference TRBV7-3 and TRBJ2-1): GAGVSQTPSNKVTEKGKYVELRCDPISGHTALYWYRQSLGQGPEFLIYFQGTGAADDSGLPNDRFFAVRPEGSVSTLKIQRTERGDSAVYLCASSLGGVAGVNEQFFGPGTRLTVL.